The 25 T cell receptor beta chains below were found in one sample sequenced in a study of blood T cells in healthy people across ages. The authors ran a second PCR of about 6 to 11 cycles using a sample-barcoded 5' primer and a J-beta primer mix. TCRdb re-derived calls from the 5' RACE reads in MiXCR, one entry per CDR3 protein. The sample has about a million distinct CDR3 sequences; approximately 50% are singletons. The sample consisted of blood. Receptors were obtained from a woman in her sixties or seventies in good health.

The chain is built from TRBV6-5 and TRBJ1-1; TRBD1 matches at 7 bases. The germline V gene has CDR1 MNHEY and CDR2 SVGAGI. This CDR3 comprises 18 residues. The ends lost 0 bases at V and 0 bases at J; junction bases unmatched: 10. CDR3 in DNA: TGTGCCAGCAGTTACTCAGTGGGACAGAGAGGATTGAACACTGAAGCTTTCTTT. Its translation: CASSYSVGQRGLNTEAFF.

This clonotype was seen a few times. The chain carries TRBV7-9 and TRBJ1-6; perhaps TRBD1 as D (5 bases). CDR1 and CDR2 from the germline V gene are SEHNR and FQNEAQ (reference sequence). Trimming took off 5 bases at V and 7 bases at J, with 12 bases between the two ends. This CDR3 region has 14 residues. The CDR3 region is CASSQGPRNSPLHF. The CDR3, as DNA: TGTGCCAGCAGCCAGGGACCGCGAAATTCACCCCTCCACTTT.

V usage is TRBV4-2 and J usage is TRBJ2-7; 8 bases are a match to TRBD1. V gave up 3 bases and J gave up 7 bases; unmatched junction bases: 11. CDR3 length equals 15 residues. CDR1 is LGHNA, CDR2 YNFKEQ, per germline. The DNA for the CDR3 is TGTGCCAGCAGCCATGTTGGACAGGGAGTGTATGAGCAGTACTTC. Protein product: CASSHVGQGVYEQYF.

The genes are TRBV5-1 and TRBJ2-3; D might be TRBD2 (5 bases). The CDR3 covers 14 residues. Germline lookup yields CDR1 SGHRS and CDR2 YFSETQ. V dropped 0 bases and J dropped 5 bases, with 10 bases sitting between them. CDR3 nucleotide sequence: TGCGCCAGCAGCTTGGGGGGAGCGGAAGATACGCAGTATTTT. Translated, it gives CASSLGGAEDTQYF.

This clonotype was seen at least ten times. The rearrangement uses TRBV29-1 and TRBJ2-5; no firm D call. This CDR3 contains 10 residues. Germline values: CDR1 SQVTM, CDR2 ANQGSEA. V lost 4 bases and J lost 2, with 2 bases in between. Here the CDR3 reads CSVGQETQYF. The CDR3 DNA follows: TGCAGCGTTGGTCAAGAGACCCAGTACTTC.

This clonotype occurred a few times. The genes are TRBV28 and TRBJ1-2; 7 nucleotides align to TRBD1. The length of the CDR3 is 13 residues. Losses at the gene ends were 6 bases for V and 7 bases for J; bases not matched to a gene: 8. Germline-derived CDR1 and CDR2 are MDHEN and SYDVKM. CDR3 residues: CASRGRQGLGYTF. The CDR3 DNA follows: TGTGCCAGCAGGGGAAGACAGGGTCTTGGCTACACCTTC.

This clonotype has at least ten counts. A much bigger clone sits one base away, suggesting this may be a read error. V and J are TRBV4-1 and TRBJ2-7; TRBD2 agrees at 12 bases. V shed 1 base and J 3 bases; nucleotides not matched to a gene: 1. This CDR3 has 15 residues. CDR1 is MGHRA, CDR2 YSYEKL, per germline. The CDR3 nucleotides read TGCGCCAGCAGCCAAGGGACTAGCGGGATCTACGAGCAGTACTTC. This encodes CASSQGTSGIYEQYF.

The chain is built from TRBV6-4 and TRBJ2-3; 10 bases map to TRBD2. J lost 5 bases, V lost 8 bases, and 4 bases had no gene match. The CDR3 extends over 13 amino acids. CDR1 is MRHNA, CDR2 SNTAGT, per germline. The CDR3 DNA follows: TGTGCCAGCCGACGGACTAGCGGAGATACGCAGTATTTT. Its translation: CASRRTSGDTQYF.

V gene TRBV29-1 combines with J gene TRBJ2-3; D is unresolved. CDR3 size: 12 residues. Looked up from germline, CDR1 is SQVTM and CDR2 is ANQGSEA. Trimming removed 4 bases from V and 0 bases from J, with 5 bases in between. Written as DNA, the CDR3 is TGCAGCGTTGCTTGGAGCACAGATACGCAGTATTTT. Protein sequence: CSVAWSTDTQYF.

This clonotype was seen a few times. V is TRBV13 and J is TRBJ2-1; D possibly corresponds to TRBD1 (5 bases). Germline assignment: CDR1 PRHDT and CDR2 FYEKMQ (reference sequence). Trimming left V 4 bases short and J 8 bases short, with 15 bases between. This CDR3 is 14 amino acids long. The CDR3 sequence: CASSSLLRGDEQFF. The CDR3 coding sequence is TGTGCCAGCAGCTCACTCCTAAGGGGCGATGAGCAGTTCTTC.

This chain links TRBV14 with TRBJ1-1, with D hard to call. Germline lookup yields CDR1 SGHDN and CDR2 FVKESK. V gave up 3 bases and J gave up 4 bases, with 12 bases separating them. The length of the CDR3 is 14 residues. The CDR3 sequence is CASSHVIPGTEAFF. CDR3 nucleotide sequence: TGTGCCAGCAGCCATGTTATCCCCGGCACTGAAGCTTTCTTT.

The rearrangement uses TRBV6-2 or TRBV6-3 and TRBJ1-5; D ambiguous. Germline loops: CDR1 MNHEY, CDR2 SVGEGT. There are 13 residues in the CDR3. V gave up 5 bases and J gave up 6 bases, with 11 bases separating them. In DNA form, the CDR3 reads TGTGCCAGCAGTGTCGGCAGAACTCAGCCCCAGCATTTT. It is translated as CASSVGRTQPQHF.

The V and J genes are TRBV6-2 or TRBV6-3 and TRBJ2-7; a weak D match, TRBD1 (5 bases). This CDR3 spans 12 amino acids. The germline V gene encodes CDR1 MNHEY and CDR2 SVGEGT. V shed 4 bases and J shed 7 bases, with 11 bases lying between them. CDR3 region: CASSSTRTEQYF. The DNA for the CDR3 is TGTGCCAGCAGTTCTACCCGGACAGAGCAGTACTTC.

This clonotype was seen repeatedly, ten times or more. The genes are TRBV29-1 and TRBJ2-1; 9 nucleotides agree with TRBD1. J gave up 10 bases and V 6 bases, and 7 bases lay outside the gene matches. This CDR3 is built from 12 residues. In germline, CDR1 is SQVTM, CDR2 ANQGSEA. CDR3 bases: TGCAGCGTAAGTAGGACAGGGGAGGAGCAGTTCTTC. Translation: CSVSRTGEEQFF.

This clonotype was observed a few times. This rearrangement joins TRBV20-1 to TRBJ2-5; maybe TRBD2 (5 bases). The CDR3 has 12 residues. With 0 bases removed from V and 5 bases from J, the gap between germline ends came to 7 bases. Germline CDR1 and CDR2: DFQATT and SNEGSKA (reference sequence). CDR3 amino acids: CSARDWEETQYF. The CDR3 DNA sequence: TGCAGTGCTAGAGATTGGGAGGAGACCCAGTACTTC.

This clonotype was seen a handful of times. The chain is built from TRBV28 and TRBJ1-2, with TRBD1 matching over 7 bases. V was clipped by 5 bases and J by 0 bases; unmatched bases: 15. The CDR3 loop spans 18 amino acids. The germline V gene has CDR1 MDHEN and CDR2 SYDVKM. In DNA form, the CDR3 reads TGTGCCAGCAGTCCCAGATCTTCGGGACAGAATACTAACTATGGCTACACCTTC. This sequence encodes CASSPRSSGQNTNYGYTF.

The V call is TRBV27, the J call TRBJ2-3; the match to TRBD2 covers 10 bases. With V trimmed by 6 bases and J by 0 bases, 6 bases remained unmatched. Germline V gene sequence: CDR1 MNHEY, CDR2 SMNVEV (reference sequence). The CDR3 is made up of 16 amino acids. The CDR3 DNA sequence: TGTGCCAGCAGCCCGCGAGCGGGAGGGAGCACAGATACGCAGTATTTT. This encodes CASSPRAGGSTDTQYF.

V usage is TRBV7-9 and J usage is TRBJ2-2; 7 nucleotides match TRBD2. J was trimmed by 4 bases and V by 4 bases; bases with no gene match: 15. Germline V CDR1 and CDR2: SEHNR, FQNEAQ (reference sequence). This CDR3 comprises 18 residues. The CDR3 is CASSSRIATLAATGELFF. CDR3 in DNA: TGTGCCAGCAGCTCCCGAATCGCGACCCTAGCGGCCACCGGGGAGCTGTTTTTT.

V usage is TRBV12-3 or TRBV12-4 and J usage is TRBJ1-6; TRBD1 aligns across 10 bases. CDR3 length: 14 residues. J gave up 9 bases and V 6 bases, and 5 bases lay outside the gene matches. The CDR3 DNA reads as TGTGCCAGCAGGTCCGGGACAGGGGTTTCACCCCTCCACTTT. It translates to CASRSGTGVSPLHF.

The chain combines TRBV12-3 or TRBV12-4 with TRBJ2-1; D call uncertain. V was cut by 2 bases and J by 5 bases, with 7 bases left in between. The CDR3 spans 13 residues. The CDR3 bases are TGTGCCAGCAGTTTAAGCTCTAACAATGAGCAGTTCTTC. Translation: CASSLSSNNEQFF.

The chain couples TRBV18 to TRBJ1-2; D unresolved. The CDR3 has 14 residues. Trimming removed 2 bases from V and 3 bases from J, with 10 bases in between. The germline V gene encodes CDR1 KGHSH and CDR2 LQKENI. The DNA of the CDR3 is TGTGCCAGCTCACCAGGAACCCCATACTATGGCTACACCTTC. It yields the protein CASSPGTPYYGYTF.

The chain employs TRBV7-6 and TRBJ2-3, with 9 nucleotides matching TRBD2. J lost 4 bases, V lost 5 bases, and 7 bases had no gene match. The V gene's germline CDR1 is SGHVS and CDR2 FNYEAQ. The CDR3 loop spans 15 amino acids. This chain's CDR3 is CASSQIAGVADTQYF. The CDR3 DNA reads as TGTGCCAGCAGCCAAATAGCGGGAGTGGCAGATACGCAGTATTTT. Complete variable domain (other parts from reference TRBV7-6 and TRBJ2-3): GAGVSQSPRYKVTKRGQDVALRCDPISGHVSLYWYRQALGQGPEFLTYFNYEAQQDKSGLPNDRFSAERPEGSISTLTIQRTEQRDSAMYRCASSQIAGVADTQYFGPGTRLTVL.

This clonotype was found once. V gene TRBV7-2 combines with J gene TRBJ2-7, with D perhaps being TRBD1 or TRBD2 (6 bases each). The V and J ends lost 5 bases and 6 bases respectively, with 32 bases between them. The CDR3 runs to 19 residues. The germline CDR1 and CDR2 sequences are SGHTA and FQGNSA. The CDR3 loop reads CASSAGGPLETGRYGEQYF. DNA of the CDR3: TGTGCCAGCAGCGCCGGGGGCCCCCTAGAAACGGGAAGATATGGCGAGCAGTACTTC.

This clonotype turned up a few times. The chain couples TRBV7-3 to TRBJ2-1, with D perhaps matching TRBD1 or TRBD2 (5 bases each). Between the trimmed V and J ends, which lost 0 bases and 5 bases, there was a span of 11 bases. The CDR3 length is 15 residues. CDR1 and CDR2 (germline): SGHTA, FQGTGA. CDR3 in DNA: TGTGCCAGCAGCTTAACAGGGACGCCAGACAATGAGCAGTTCTTC. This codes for CASSLTGTPDNEQFF.

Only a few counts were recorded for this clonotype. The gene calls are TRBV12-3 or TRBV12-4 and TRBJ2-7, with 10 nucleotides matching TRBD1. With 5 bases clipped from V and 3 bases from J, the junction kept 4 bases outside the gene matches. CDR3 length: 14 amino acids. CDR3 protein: CASSVDRGHYEQYF. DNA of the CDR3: TGTGCCAGCAGTGTCGACAGGGGGCACTACGAGCAGTACTTC.